These 6 T cell receptor beta chains came from one sample sequenced in a study of graft-versus-host responses after intestinal transplantation. Their target antigens are unknown. Measured with immunoSEQ multiplex PCR; TCRdb has only the in-frame clones, and not every one. Of about 120,000 clones detected, around 96% appear once; the ten largest clones hold over 2.5%. The input for sequencing was unstimulated CD8+ T cells sorted from spleen or lymph node cells, taken before intestinal transplant. All receptors come from a human donor who received an intestinal transplant.

V is TRBV5-6 and J is TRBJ1-5; maybe TRBD1 (5 bases). V was clipped by 5 bases and J by 9 bases, with 18 bases between them. The CDR3 contains 14 residues. The germline V gene has CDR1 SGHDT and CDR2 YYEEEE. This chain's CDR3 is CASSLNGAGLPQHF. Here the CDR3 DNA reads TGTGCCAGCAGTTTAAACGGGGCTGGATTGCCCCAGCATTTT.

This chain links TRBV7-9 with TRBJ2-2, with 10 nucleotides matching TRBD1. Trimming at V came to 5 bases and at J to 0 bases, leaving 3 bases not matched to a gene. This CDR3 has 16 residues. The V gene's germline CDR1 is SEHNR and CDR2 FQNEAQ (reference sequence). Written as DNA, the CDR3 is TGTGCCAGCAGCCTCGGACAGGGGGCGAACACCGGGGAGCTGTTTTTT. Translated, it gives CASSLGQGANTGELFF. The variable domain in full, with the rest retrieved from reference TRBV7-9 and TRBJ2-2, is DTGVSQNPRHKITKRGQNVTFRCDPISEHNRLYWYRQTLGQGPEFLTYFQNEAQLEKSRLLSDRFSAERPKGSFSTLEIQRTEQGDSAMYLCASSLGQGANTGELFFGEGSRLTVL.

The genes are TRBV5-1 and TRBJ2-7; 9 bases align to TRBD2. CDR3 length: 15 residues. The V segment lost 0 bases and the J segment 3 bases; nucleotides outside the gene matches: 4. Germline values: CDR1 SGHRS, CDR2 YFSETQ. CDR3 in amino acids: CASSLGLAGIYEQYF. The CDR3 DNA is TGCGCCAGCAGCTTGGGGCTAGCGGGGATCTACGAGCAGTACTTC.

The chain carries TRBV28 and TRBJ2-5; no definite D call. V was shortened by 3 bases and J by 1 base, with 6 bases between the two germline ends. The germline V gene has CDR1 MDHEN and CDR2 SYDVKM. The CDR3 covers 13 residues. The CDR3 is CASSFLGQETQYF. CDR3 in DNA: TGTGCCAGCAGTTTTCTAGGCCAAGAGACCCAGTACTTC.

V is TRBV7-6 and J is TRBJ2-4; 10 nucleotides agree with TRBD1. Germline CDR1 SGHVS, CDR2 FNYEAQ. The CDR3 runs 14 residues. V lost 4 bases and J lost 6; bases outside the gene matches: 3. The chain's CDR3 is CASSSRTGGNIQYF. The DNA for the CDR3 is TGTGCCAGCAGCTCCCGGACAGGGGGAAACATTCAGTACTTC.

This clone was recorded only once. The V call is TRBV11-2, the J call TRBJ2-5; 8 bases fit TRBD2. The CDR3 has 17 residues. The V gene end was trimmed by 2 bases and the J gene end by 4 bases; junction bases not matched to a gene: 12. The germline V gene has CDR1 SGHAT and CDR2 FQNNGV. The CDR3 loop reads CASSLIGPGTRRETQYF. CDR3 nucleotide sequence: TGTGCCAGCAGCTTAATTGGACCCGGGACTAGGAGAGAGACCCAGTACTTC.